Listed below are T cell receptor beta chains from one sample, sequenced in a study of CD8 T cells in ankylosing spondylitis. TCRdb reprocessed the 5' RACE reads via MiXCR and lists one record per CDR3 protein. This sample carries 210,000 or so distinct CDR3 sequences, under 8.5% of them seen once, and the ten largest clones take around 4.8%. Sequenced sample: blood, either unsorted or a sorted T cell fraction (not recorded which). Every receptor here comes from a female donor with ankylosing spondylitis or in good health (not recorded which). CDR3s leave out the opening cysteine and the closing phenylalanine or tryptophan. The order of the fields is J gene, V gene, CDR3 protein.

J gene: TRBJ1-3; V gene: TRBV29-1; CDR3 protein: SVTEFGGNTIY
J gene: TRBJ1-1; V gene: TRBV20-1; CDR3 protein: SAWNPGQGIGRTEAF
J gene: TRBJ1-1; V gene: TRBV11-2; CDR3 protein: ASSLERLSEAF
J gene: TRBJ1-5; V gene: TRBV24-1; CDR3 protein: ATSDLPGNQPQH
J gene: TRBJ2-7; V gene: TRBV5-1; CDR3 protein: ASRIPGRRGEQY
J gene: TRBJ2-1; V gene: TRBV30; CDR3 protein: AWSAYLAGGPDEQF
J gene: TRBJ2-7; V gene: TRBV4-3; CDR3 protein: ASSQDAGQGPSEQY
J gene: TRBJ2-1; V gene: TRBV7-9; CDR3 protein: ASSPQSGSSYNEQF
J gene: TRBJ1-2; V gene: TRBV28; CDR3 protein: ASSSQGISNYGYT
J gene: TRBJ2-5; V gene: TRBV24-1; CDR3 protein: ATSDRGQETQY
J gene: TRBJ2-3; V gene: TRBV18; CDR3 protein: ASSPKLAGETDTQY
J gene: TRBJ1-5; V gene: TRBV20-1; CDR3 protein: SANIGSQPQH
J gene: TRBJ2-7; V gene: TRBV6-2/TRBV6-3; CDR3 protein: ASSYSREAPNEQY
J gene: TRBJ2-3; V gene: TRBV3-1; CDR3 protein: ASSQGPRADTQY
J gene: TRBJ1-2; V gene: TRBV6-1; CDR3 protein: ASSELTGFYGYT
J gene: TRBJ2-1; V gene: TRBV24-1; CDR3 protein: ATSDSTSASYNEQF
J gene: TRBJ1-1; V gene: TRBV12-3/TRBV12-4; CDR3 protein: ASYRGTPNTEAF
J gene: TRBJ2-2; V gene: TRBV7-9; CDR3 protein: ASSFHQGGAGELF
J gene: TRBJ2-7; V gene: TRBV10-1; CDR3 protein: ASNPGTGDEQY
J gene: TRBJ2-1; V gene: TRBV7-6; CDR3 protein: ASSLASPAGQF
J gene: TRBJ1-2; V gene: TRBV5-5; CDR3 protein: ASSSMGNYGYT
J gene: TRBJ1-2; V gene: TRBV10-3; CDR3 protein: AISADRGLRYGYT
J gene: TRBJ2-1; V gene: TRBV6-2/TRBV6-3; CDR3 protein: ASSYSGGERPNEQF
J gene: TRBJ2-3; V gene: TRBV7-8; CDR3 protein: ASSLATQGHTQY
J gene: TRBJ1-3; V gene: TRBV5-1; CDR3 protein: ASRHRVLIGNTIY
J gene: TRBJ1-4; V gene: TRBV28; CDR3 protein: ASSTGGEKLF
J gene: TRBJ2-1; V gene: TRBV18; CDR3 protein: ASSSVLFSGSPSYNEQF